A selection of T cell receptor beta chains follows, all from one sample in a study of cytomegalovirus exposure and HLA in healthy donors. This table comes from immunoSEQ multiplex PCR, and its TCRdb copy is limited to in-frame clones, with some not included. In the table there are 150,000 to 200,000 clones, 84% of which are singletons. Source material: PBMCs. The receptors originated from a boy between 10 and 17 years old in good health and CMV-seronegative. The CDR3 runs from the conserved cysteine through the conserved F or W. D genes are given only for firm matches. Clone size is shown for a subset of rows, as once, few, many or a class of expanded clone.

-,TRBV10-3,TRBJ2-2,TRBD2,TGTGCCGCACGACGACTAGCGGGGGGTGAGCTGTTTTTT,CAARRLAGGELFF
-,TRBV4-1,TRBJ1-4,-,TGCGCCAGCAGCCAAAGGGACACGGATGGAAAACTGTTTTTT,CASSQRDTDGKLFF
-,TRBV2,TRBJ1-3,-,TGTGCCAGCAGTGAAGGTGACCTCCGGGACACCATATATTTT,CASSEGDLRDTIYF
-,TRBV19,TRBJ2-7,-,TGTGCCTCCCAGGCGTCGAGCTCCTACGAGCAGTACTTC,CASQASSSYEQYF
-,TRBV4-3,TRBJ1-6,TRBD1,TGCGCCAGCAGCTTGTTGGACAGGGGATCGGATAATTCACCCCTCCACTTT,CASSLLDRGSDNSPLHF
-,TRBV5-8,TRBJ2-3,TRBD2,TGTGCCAGCGTTTCCGGACTAGCGGCCGGAGATACGCAGTATTTT,CASVSGLAAGDTQYF
-,TRBV27,TRBJ2-7,TRBD2,TGTGCCAGCAGCGGAAATAGCGGGGTCCACGAGCAGTACTTC,CASSGNSGVHEQYF
-,TRBV12-5,TRBJ1-2,TRBD1,TGTGCTAGTAGGCAGGGGGCACACTATGGCTACACCTTC,CASRQGAHYGYTF
-,TRBV10-2,TRBJ2-4,-,TGCGCCAGCTCCCGAGACTTGACTGCGGATAAAAACATTCAGTACTTC,CASSRDLTADKNIQYF
-,TRBV7-8,TRBJ1-4,-,TGTGCCAGCAGCCCCCCCCGACAGCATAATGAAAAACTGTTTTTT,CASSPPRQHNEKLFF
-,TRBV6-6,TRBJ1-1,-,TGTGCCAGCAGTTACGGGTCAGGGAGGACTGAAGCTTTCTTT,CASSYGSGRTEAFF
-,TRBV19,TRBJ2-5,-,TGTGCCAGTAGTATCACTTGGCGGGTGGTAGGTGAGACCCAGTACTTC,CASSITWRVVGETQYF
once,TRBV30,TRBJ2-1,-,TGTGCCTGGGCCAGGGAACGACTAGGTGGGAACAATGAGCAGTTCTTC,CAWARERLGGNNEQFF
-,TRBV20-1,TRBJ1-6,-,TGCAGCGCAGGGTTTAATTCACCCCTCCACTTT,CSAGFNSPLHF
-,TRBV28,TRBJ1-4,TRBD1,TGTGCCAGCAGAGCAGATCCGGGACAGGGGGCTTTGGTGTGGGAAAAACTGTTTTTT,CASRADPGQGALVWEKLFF
-,TRBV6-1,TRBJ2-1,TRBD2,TGTGCCAGCAGTGAAGCGCTAGGAGCGGGAGACTACAATGAGCAGTTCTTC,CASSEALGAGDYNEQFF
once,TRBV7-9,TRBJ1-2,-,TGTTCCAGCAGCTTCGTGGGGGGAAATTACTATGGCTACACCTTC,CSSSFVGGNYYGYTF
-,TRBV5-5,TRBJ2-1,TRBD2,TGTGCCAGCAGCTTAAGCCGGGGGGGCGGCTACAATGAGCAGTTCTTC,CASSLSRGGGYNEQFF
-,TRBV5-5,TRBJ1-1,-,TGTGCCAGCAGCTTGATCAGGGGGAACACTGAAGCTTTCTTT,CASSLIRGNTEAFF
once,TRBV5-8,TRBJ1-2,-,TGTGCCAGCAGCTTGGGAGAAGGCTACACCTTC,CASSLGEGYTF
-,TRBV7-2,TRBJ2-7,-,TGTGCCAGCAGCTTATTTCCCAGGACAACCTACGAGCAGTACTTC,CASSLFPRTTYEQYF
-,TRBV11-2,TRBJ2-5,TRBD2,TGTGCCAGCAGCTTAGATCGGGTAGCGGGGGAGATAAAAGAGACCCAGTACTTC,CASSLDRVAGEIKETQYF
-,TRBV5-4,TRBJ2-5,-,TGTGCCAGCAGCGATCCTAAAGAGACCCAGTACTTC,CASSDPKETQYF
-,TRBV29-1,TRBJ2-7,-,TGCAGCGCAACCCCAGGGTTTGGCGAGCAGTACTTC,CSATPGFGEQYF
-,TRBV27,TRBJ2-2,TRBD2,TGTGCCAGCAGAAGACTAGCGGACACCGGGGAGCTGTTTTTT,CASRRLADTGELFF
-,TRBV9,TRBJ1-1,-,TGTGCCAGCAGCGTAGAAGGGGGGGACACTGAAGCTTTCTTT,CASSVEGGDTEAFF
-,TRBV30,TRBJ1-2,TRBD1,TGTGCCTGGAGTGCCCGGGACAGGGGAGTCGGCTACACCTTC,CAWSARDRGVGYTF
-,TRBV10-3,TRBJ1-2,TRBD1,TGTGCCATCAGTGGGGACAGGGGGTTTGGCTACACCTTC,CAISGDRGFGYTF
-,TRBV5-1,TRBJ2-3,-,TGCGCCAGCAGCTTCGGCGGCCCCGGGGCAGATACGCAGTATTTT,CASSFGGPGADTQYF
-,TRBV19,TRBJ2-5,TRBD1,TGTGCCAGTAGTATTAGGACAGGGGGCCTTCAGTACTTC,CASSIRTGGLQYF
-,TRBV28,TRBJ2-3,-,TGTGCCAGCAGTTTCTTGGGGCGTCTAGATACGCAGTATTTT,CASSFLGRLDTQYF
-,TRBV6-5,TRBJ1-4,TRBD1,TGTGCCAGCAGCGGACAGGTCAATGAAAAACTGTTTTTT,CASSGQVNEKLFF
-,TRBV9,TRBJ2-7,-,TGTGCCAGCAGCGTAAGCGGGACAGGTTGGGAGCAGTACTTC,CASSVSGTGWEQYF
-,TRBV14,TRBJ1-1,TRBD1,TGTGCCAGCAGCGTCGACAGGGGTTGGCTTATCATGAACACTGAAGCTTTCTTT,CASSVDRGWLIMNTEAFF
-,TRBV7-9,TRBJ2-3,TRBD2,TGTGCCAGCAGCTTAAGGAAACTAGCGGGGGGCTTCACAGATACGCAGTATTTT,CASSLRKLAGGFTDTQYF
-,TRBV5-1,TRBJ2-2,-,TGCGCCAGCAGCTTCCCGCGGGGATCAGGGACCGGGGAGCTGTTTTTT,CASSFPRGSGTGELFF
-,TRBV9,TRBJ2-1,TRBD1,TGTGCCAGCAGCGGGGACAGGCAACTATACAATGAGCAGTTCTTC,CASSGDRQLYNEQFF
-,TRBV27,TRBJ2-1,TRBD2,TGTGCCAGCAGTTTAAGGGGGACTAGCGGAACCTCCTACAATGAGCAGTTCTTC,CASSLRGTSGTSYNEQFF
once,TRBV12-5,TRBJ2-3,-,TGTGCTAGTGGTGGACAGCTTAGCACAGATACGCAGTATTTT,CASGGQLSTDTQYF
-,TRBV27,TRBJ2-3,TRBD2,TGTGCCAGCAGTAGCTATAGCGGGAGTGGCTCAGATACGCAGTATTTT,CASSSYSGSGSDTQYF
-,TRBV5-1,TRBJ2-7,TRBD1,TGCGCCAGCAGCTTAAACAGGGGGCAAGCCTCCTACGAGCAGTACTTC,CASSLNRGQASYEQYF
-,TRBV12-5,TRBJ2-7,-,TGTGCTAGTGGTTCGCCGGGTACCTACGAGCAGTACTTC,CASGSPGTYEQYF
-,TRBV5-1,TRBJ1-4,-,TGCGCCAGCAGCTTGTTTCCAGGGGAGAATGATCAACTGTTTTTT,CASSLFPGENDQLFF
-,TRBV9,TRBJ1-6,TRBD1,TGTGCCAGCAGCGTTTTTGACAGGGGAGATAATTCACCCCTCCACTTT,CASSVFDRGDNSPLHF
-,TRBV28,TRBJ1-5,TRBD1,TGTGCCAGCAGAAATGACAGGGGGCGAGGCGGCAATCAGCCCCAGCATTTT,CASRNDRGRGGNQPQHF
few,TRBV5-1,TRBJ2-1,-,TGCGCCAGCAGCTTTGAGGGGGACAATGAGCAGTTCTTC,CASSFEGDNEQFF
-,TRBV9,TRBJ1-1,-,TGTGCCAGCAGCGTAGCAGAGGGGACAACTGAAGCTTTCTTT,CASSVAEGTTEAFF
once,TRBV6-6,TRBJ1-2,-,TGTGCCAGCAGAGTAACGTGGGGGCTAGACTATGGCTACACCTTC,CASRVTWGLDYGYTF
-,TRBV7-9,TRBJ2-1,-,TGTGCCAGCAGCGGCCACCAGGGGAGCTCCTACAATGAGCAGTTCTTC,CASSGHQGSSYNEQFF
-,TRBV5-6,TRBJ1-4,-,TGTGCCAGCAGCTTGTTCCGGACAGAAGTTACACTGTTTTTT,CASSLFRTEVTLFF
-,TRBV6-4,TRBJ2-1,TRBD2,TGTGCCAGCAGTATCGGGACTAGCGGGGGGTCATACAATGAGCAGTTCTTC,CASSIGTSGGSYNEQFF
-,TRBV18,TRBJ2-1,TRBD2,TGTGCCAGCTCACCGGCGCTAGCGGGGGGCCTCTACAATGAGCAGTTCTTC,CASSPALAGGLYNEQFF
-,TRBV13,TRBJ2-7,-,TGTGCCAGCAGTCTACAGGGCGAGCAGTACTTC,CASSLQGEQYF
-,TRBV2,TRBJ1-2,-,TGTGCCAGCCGTACAGTTGGCTACACCTTC,CASRTVGYTF